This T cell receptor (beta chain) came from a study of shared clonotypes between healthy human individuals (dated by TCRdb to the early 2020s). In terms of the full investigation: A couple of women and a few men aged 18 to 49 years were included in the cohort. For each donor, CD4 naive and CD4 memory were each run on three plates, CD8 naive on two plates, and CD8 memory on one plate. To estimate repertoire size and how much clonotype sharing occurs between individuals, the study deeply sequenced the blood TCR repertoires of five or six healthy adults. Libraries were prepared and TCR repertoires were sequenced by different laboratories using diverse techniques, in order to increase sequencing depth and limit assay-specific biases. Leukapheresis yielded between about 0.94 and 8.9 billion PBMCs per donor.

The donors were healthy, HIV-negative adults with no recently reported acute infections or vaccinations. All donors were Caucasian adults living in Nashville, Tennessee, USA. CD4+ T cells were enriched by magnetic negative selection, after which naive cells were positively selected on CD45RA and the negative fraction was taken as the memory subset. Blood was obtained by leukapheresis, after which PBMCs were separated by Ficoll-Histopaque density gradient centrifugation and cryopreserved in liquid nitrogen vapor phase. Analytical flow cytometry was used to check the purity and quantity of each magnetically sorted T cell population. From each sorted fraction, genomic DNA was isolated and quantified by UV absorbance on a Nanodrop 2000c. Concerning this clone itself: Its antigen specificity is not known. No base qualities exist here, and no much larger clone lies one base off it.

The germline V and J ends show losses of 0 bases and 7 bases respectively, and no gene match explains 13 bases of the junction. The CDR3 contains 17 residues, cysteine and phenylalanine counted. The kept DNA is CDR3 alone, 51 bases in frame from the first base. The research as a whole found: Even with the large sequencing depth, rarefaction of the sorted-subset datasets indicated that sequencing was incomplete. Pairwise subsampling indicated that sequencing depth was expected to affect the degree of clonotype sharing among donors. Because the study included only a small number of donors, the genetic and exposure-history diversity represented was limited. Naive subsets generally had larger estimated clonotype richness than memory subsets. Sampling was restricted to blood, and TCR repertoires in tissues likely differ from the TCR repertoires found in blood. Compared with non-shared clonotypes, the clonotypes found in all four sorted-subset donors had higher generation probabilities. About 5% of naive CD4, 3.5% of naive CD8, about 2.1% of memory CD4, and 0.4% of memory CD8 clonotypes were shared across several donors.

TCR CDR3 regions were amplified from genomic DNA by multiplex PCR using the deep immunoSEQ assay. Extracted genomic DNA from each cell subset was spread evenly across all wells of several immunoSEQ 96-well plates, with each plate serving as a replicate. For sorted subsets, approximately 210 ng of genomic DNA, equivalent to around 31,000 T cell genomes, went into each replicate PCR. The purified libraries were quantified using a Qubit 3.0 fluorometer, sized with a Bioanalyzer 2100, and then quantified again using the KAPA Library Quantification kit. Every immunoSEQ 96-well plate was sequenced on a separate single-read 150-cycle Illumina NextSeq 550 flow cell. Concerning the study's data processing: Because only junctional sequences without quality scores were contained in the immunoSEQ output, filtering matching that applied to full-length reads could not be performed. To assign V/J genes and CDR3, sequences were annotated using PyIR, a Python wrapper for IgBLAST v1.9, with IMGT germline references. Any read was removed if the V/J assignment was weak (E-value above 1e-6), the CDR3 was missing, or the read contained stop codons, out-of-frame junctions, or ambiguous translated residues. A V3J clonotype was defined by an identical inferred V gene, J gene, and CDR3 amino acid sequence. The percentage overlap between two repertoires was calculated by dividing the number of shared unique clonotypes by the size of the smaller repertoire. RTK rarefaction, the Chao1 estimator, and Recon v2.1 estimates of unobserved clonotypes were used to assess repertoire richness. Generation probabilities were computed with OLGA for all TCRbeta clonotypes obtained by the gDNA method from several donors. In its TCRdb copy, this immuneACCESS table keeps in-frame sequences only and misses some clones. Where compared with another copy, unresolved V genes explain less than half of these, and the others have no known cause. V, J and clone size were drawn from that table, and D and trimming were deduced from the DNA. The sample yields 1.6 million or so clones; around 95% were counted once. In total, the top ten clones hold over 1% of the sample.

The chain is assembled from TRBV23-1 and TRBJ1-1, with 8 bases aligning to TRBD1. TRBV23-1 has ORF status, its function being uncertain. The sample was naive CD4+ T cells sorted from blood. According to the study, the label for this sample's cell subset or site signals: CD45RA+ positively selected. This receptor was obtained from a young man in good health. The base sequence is TGCGCCAGCAGTCAATCGGCCGACAGGGGAATCTATGGTGAAGCTTTCTTT. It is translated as CASSQSADRGIYGEAFF.